These 8 T cell receptor beta chains originate from one sample sequenced in a study of shared clonotypes between healthy human individuals. Repertoires were generated with immunoSEQ multiplex PCR, while TCRdb's copy carries only in-frame clones and drops some. The sample carries 180,000 or so clones, roughly 93% recorded once. Material: naive CD4+ T cells sorted from blood. Noted subset: CD45RA+ positively selected. Receptors originate from a woman in her twenties or thirties in good health.

The rearrangement uses TRBV11-2 and TRBJ2-7, with TRBD2 matching over 8 bases. There are 15 residues in the CDR3. The germline gives CDR1 SGHAT, CDR2 FQNNGV. J was trimmed by 6 bases and V by 4 bases; bases with no gene match: 11. This chain's CDR3 is CASSSLSGKVGEQYF. The CDR3 DNA reads TGTGCCAGCAGCTCCCTTAGCGGGAAAGTAGGCGAGCAGTACTTC.

The chain links TRBV28 to TRBJ2-6; the match to TRBD1 covers 10 bases. This CDR3 has 15 residues. J was trimmed by 0 bases and V by 10 bases; bases with no gene match: 3. CDR1 and CDR2 from the germline V gene are MDHEN and SYDVKM. CDR3 nucleotide sequence: TGTGCCATCCGGGACAGGGGCTCTGGGGCCAACGTCCTGACTTTC. It codes for CAIRDRGSGANVLTF.

The chain employs TRBV19 and TRBJ1-2; tentatively, D is TRBD1 (5 bases). Germline lookup yields CDR1 LNHDA and CDR2 SQIVND (reference sequence). Trimming took off 3 bases at V and 8 bases at J, with 19 bases between the two ends. The length of the CDR3 is 15 residues. CDR3 in amino acids: CASSIWWSRGGGYTF. The CDR3 DNA sequence: TGTGCCAGTAGTATTTGGTGGTCGCGCGGGGGGGGCTACACCTTC.

About this clone itself: At the DNA level, this CDR3 is encoded by other sequences in the same sample as well. The rearrangement joins TRBV5-1 to TRBJ1-2, with D tentatively TRBD1 (6 bases). This CDR3 is built from 13 residues. Trimming removed 0 bases from V and 8 bases from J, with 11 bases in between. The germline gives CDR1 SGHRS, CDR2 YFSETQ. CDR3 DNA: TGCGCCAGCAGCTTGGGGCAGGGGAACGGCTACACCTTC. Protein product: CASSLGQGNGYTF.

The V gene is TRBV7-9, the J gene TRBJ2-5; 7 bases map to TRBD1. TRBJ2-7 matches the DNA end more closely, so the J call is doubtful. The CDR3 sequence is 15 residues long. Germline CDR1 SEHNR, CDR2 FQNEAQ (reference sequence). The CDR3 nucleotides read TGTGCCAGCAGATCCGCCGGGACAGTCGACTACGAGCAGTACTTC. Its translation is CASRSAGTVDYEQYF.

This clone showed up just once. The chain is built from TRBV2 and TRBJ2-5; D ambiguous. V dropped 1 base and J dropped 2 bases, with 8 bases sitting between them. Per the germline V gene, CDR1 is SNHLY and CDR2 is FYNNEI. The CDR3 contains 14 residues. The CDR3 spells CASSEVTQQETQYF. The CDR3 DNA reads TGTGCCAGCAGTGAAGTTACTCAACAAGAGACCCAGTACTTC.

The gene calls are TRBV28 and TRBJ1-5; D is uncertain. The CDR3 spans 14 residues. Germline V gene sequence: CDR1 MDHEN, CDR2 SYDVKM. V dropped 6 bases and J dropped 4 bases, with 13 bases sitting between them. The CDR3 nucleotides read TGTGCCAGCAGGGAAAGGGTCTGGAATCAGCCCCAGCATTTT. Translation gives CASRERVWNQPQHF.

The chain employs TRBV5-1 and TRBJ2-7; TRBD1 aligns across 7 bases. The V gene end was trimmed by 4 bases and the J gene end by 6 bases; junction bases not matched to a gene: 4. The CDR3 covers 12 residues. Germline-derived CDR1 and CDR2 are SGHRS and YFSETQ. For the CDR3, the DNA is TGCGCCAGCAGCCTACAGGGGCTCGAGCAGTACTTC. It encodes CASSLQGLEQYF.